Below are 14 T cell receptor beta chains sequenced from a single sample in a study of T cells in Graves' hyperthyroidism and ophthalmopathy (dated by TCRdb to 2018 to 2020). Library generation was performed with multiplex PCR. Reads for this sample came from an Illumina HiSeq 2000. The TCR beta CDR3 regions were amplified from the RNA transcripts. A first-round RT-PCR of the TCR CDR3 used the HTBI primer set with the Qiagen OneStep RT-PCR kit. TCRdb trimmed the raw reads at Q25, called clones with MiXCR and kept productive beta chains. Entries that share a CDR3 protein sequence are merged under the most common genes and DNA. In all, the sample holds 650,000 to 700,000 distinct CDR3 sequences, and 15% to 20% of those were seen once. Of the sample, less than 20% is held by the ten largest clones. The sample taken for sequencing was blood. The receptors shown here come from a man aged 50 to 59 with Graves' hyperthyroidism.

This clonotype was seen a few times. One end of the junction varies from germline; a read error may be responsible. The rearrangement uses TRBV12-3 or TRBV12-4 and TRBJ2-1, with 9 bases fitting TRBD2. CDR3 length: 16 amino acids. CDR3 protein: CASSLGLATTYNEQFF. CDR3 bases: TGTGCCAGCAGCTTAGGACTAGCGACAACCTACAATGAGCAGTTCTTC.

The table lists this clonotype with a few counts. This chain uses TRBV28 with TRBJ2-5; tentatively, D is TRBD2 (6 bases). The CDR3 covers 13 residues. CDR1 MDHEN and CDR2 SYDVKM come from the germline V gene. The ends were cut back, 2 bases at V and 5 bases at J, with 9 bases in the middle. The CDR3 coding sequence is TGTGCCAGCAGTTTAACTAGCAAGGAGACCCAGTACTTC. It codes for CASSLTSKETQYF.

V usage is TRBV12-3 or TRBV12-4 and J usage is TRBJ2-2; 7 nucleotides agree with TRBD2. CDR3 length: 14 amino acids. V dropped 6 bases and J dropped 10; count of bases not matched to a gene: 11. CDR3 sequence (DNA): TGTGCCAGCAGCCCCGGGGGGAAAAGAGAGGAGCTGTTTTTT. Protein: CASSPGGKREELFF.

This clonotype came up many times. The V gene is TRBV20-1, the J gene TRBJ2-3, with D possibly being TRBD1 (5 bases). Trimming took off 3 bases at V and 0 bases at J, with 16 bases between the two ends. From germline, CDR1 is DFQATT and CDR2 SNEGSKA (reference sequence). The CDR3 is 16 residues long. The CDR3 is CSASGHSITSTDTQYF. For the CDR3, the DNA is TGCAGTGCTAGTGGACACTCCATTACTAGCACAGATACGCAGTATTTT.

The sample holds many counts of this clonotype. The V and J genes are TRBV2 and TRBJ2-7; D might be TRBD2 (6 bases). The CDR3 is made up of 14 amino acids. V was clipped by 3 bases and J by 3 bases, with 12 bases between them. Germline V gives CDR1 SNHLY, CDR2 FYNNEI. The CDR3 region has the DNA TGTGCCAGCAGTGAGGAGCCTAGCGACTACGAGCAGTACTTC. Translation gives CASSEEPSDYEQYF.

This clonotype was found many times. The chain combines TRBV18 with TRBJ2-3, with D unresolved. The germline V gene encodes CDR1 KGHSH and CDR2 LQKENI. The CDR3 runs 13 residues. V lost 3 bases and J lost 5, with 9 bases in between. DNA for the CDR3: TGTGCCAGCTCACCTAGCTCCCTAGATACGCAGTATTTT. Translation: CASSPSSLDTQYF.

The sample holds a few counts of this clonotype. The chain uses TRBV6-1 and TRBJ1-6; maybe TRBD1 (6 bases). The germline V gene has CDR1 MNHNS and CDR2 SASEGT. The ends were cut back, 5 bases at V and 3 bases at J, with 14 bases in the middle. The CDR3 is 16 amino acids. The CDR3 sequence is CASSSQGLGYNSPLHF. The CDR3 bases are TGTGCCAGCAGTTCCCAGGGGTTGGGCTATAATTCACCCCTCCACTTT.

The gene calls are TRBV7-6 and TRBJ1-4; D not resolved. The CDR3 runs to 16 residues. Trimming removed 0 bases from V and 0 bases from J, with 8 bases in between. Germline loops: CDR1 SGHVS, CDR2 FNYEAQ. In DNA form, the CDR3 reads TGTGCCAGCAGCTTAGCGGGAACAACAACTAATGAAAAACTGTTTTTT. It translates to CASSLAGTTTNEKLFF.

Concerning this clonotype itself: Germline is not matched at one junction end, which may reflect a read error. The chain joins TRBV7-8 to TRBJ2-3, with TRBD2 matching over 7 bases. The CDR3 runs to 15 residues. In germline, CDR1 is SGHVS, CDR2 FQNEAQ. CDR3 coding DNA: TGTGCCAGCAGCTTCGCTAGCGGTGGCACAGATACGCAGTCTTTT. Its translation is CASSFASGGTDTQSF.

This clonotype was recorded many times. V usage is TRBV28 and J usage is TRBJ2-1; the D gene is possibly TRBD2 (6 bases). The CDR3 loop spans 16 amino acids. Germline CDR1 reads MDHEN; CDR2 reads SYDVKM. The V and J ends lost 6 bases and 5 bases respectively, with 20 bases between them. The CDR3 loop is CASSPPRGMEHNEQFF. The CDR3 DNA reads as TGTGCCAGCAGCCCACCCCGGGGGATGGAGCACAATGAGCAGTTCTTC. Full variable domain (remainder filled in from reference TRBV28 and TRBJ2-1): DVKVTQSSRYLVKRTGEKVFLECVQDMDHENMFWYRQDPGLGLRLIYFSYDVKMKEKGDIPEGYSVSREKKERFSLILESASTNQTSMYLCASSPPRGMEHNEQFFGPGTRLTVL.

This clonotype has at least ten counts. The chain employs TRBV11-2 and TRBJ2-3; D is uncertain. The germline V gene has CDR1 SGHAT and CDR2 FQNNGV. The CDR3 extends over 12 amino acids. Trimming removed 1 base at V and 10 bases at J, with 9 bases between. The CDR3 loop reads CASSLVDPAQYF. The CDR3 nucleotides read TGTGCCAGCAGCTTAGTGGATCCTGCGCAGTATTTT.

Many counts were recorded for this clonotype. The chain recombines TRBV28 with TRBJ2-7; 7 bases are shared with TRBD1. CDR3 size: 14 residues. J was trimmed by 1 base and V by 3 bases; bases with no gene match: 3. CDR1 MDHEN and CDR2 SYDVKM come from the germline V gene. The CDR3 protein is CASSFRGQSYEQYF. The CDR3 DNA sequence: TGTGCCAGCAGTTTCCGGGGACAGTCCTACGAGCAGTACTTC.

This clonotype has just a few counts. This chain uses TRBV18 with TRBJ2-7, with 12 bases matching TRBD2. This CDR3 is built from 20 residues. Germline CDR1 is KGHSH and CDR2 is LQKENI. The V and J ends lost 6 bases and 3 bases, in that order; junction bases with no gene match: 21. CDR3 in amino acids: CASSVGQASGRAFTVYEQYF. The CDR3 DNA sequence: TGTGCCAGCTCCGTGGGTCAAGCTAGCGGGAGGGCCTTTACAGTCTACGAGCAGTACTTC. Using reference TRBV18 and TRBJ2-7 for the parts outside the CDR3, the full variable domain is NAGVMQNPRHLVRRRGQEARLRCSPMKGHSHVYWYRQLPEEGLKFMVYLQKENIIDESGMPKERFSAEFPKEGPSILRIQQVVRGDSAAYFCASSVGQASGRAFTVYEQYFGPGTRLTVT.

This clonotype has ten or more counts. In DNA, the CDR3 is TGTGCCAGCAGTCGACAAGTTGTTCAGCCCCAGCATTTT. It specifies CASSRQVVQPQHF. This sequence joins TRBV6-2 or TRBV6-3 and TRBJ1-5; D unresolved. This CDR3 has 13 residues. V gave up 5 bases and J gave up 6 bases, with 11 bases separating them. In germline, CDR1 is MNHEY, CDR2 SVGEGT.